The next 22 T cell receptor beta chains were all read from a single sample in a study of control samples from healthy donors and cancer patients (TCRdb year 2020). The library relied on the immunoSEQ multiplex PCR assay. Imported from immuneACCESS, the table was reduced by TCRdb to in-frame sequences with V and J called. These copies leave out some clones; in studies compared against another copy, an unresolved V gene accounts for under half, and the cause of the remainder is not known. Here the sample has more than 65,000 clones; more than 80% occur a single time. Together, the top ten hold over 12% of the sample. What was sequenced was blood. The receptors derive from a man in his fifties or sixties in good health.

The J gene is TRBJ2-5, the V gene TRBV10-3, with 13 bases lining up with TRBD2. There are 17 residues in the CDR3. With V trimmed by 4 bases and J by 2 bases, 7 bases remained unmatched. Germline values: CDR1 ENHRY, CDR2 SYGVKD. This chain's CDR3 is CAISVSGTSGDQETQYF. The CDR3 bases are TGTGCCATCAGTGTTTCCGGGACTAGCGGGGATCAAGAGACCCAGTACTTC.

As concerns this clone: The sample contains more than one DNA sequence encoding this CDR3. This chain connects TRBV4-3 to TRBJ2-1; 8 bases are a match to TRBD1. With V trimmed by 0 bases and J by 1 base, 2 bases remained unmatched. The V gene's germline CDR1 is LGHNA and CDR2 YSLEER. The CDR3 extends over 16 amino acids. The CDR3 spells CASSQDRTGSYNEQFF. CDR3 bases: TGCGCCAGCAGCCAAGACCGGACAGGGTCCTACAATGAGCAGTTCTTC.

J is TRBJ1-2 and V is TRBV7-2; the match to TRBD1 covers 12 bases. Unmatched junction bases numbered 8, after V lost 5 bases and J lost 4 bases. CDR3 length: 16 residues. In germline, CDR1 is SGHTA, CDR2 FQGNSA. CDR3 in amino acids: CASSQVRDRGLYGYTF. The CDR3 DNA reads TGTGCCAGCAGCCAAGTCCGGGACAGGGGGCTCTATGGCTACACCTTC. Complete variable domain (other parts from reference TRBV7-2 and TRBJ1-2): GAGVSQSPSNKVTEKGKDVELRCDPISGHTALYWYRQSLGQGLEFLIYFQGNSAPDKSGLPSDRFSAERTGGSVSTLTIQRTQQEDSAVYLCASSQVRDRGLYGYTFGSGTRLTVV.

This sequence joins TRBV18 and TRBJ2-7; 7 bases match TRBD1. CDR3 length equals 14 residues. Germline CDR1 KGHSH, CDR2 LQKENI. V lost 3 bases and J lost 5; bases outside the gene matches: 7. DNA for the CDR3: TGTGCCAGCTCACCTGAGACAGGGAGCCACGAGCAGTACTTC. Amino acid sequence: CASSPETGSHEQYF.

The chain links TRBV2 to TRBJ2-1; TRBD2 aligns across 10 bases. CDR1 SNHLY and CDR2 FYNNEI come from the germline V gene. CDR3 size: 13 residues. The J segment lost 12 bases and the V segment lost 6 bases, leaving 8 bases of the junction unmatched. The CDR3 region is CASSPLAGVGQFF. The CDR3 DNA is TGTGCCAGCAGCCCCCTAGCGGGAGTTGGGCAGTTCTTC.

The J gene is TRBJ2-7, the V gene TRBV15; maybe TRBD2 (5 bases). This CDR3 is built from 14 residues. Germline lookup yields CDR1 LNHNV and CDR2 YYDKDF (reference sequence). V lost 1 base and J lost 2, with 9 bases in between. The CDR3 DNA reads as TGTGCCACCAGCAGAGTGGAGGCAACCTACGAGCAGTACTTC. It encodes CATSRVEATYEQYF.

The chain joins TRBV11-2 to TRBJ2-3; 11 positions match TRBD2. Germline CDR1 and CDR2: SGHAT and FQNNGV. V trimming: 5 bases; J trimming: 6 bases; junction bases outside the gene matches: 4. The CDR3 extends over 14 amino acids. The CDR3 sequence is CASSLSGGADTQYF. CDR3 bases: TGTGCCAGCAGCCTTAGCGGGGGGGCGGATACGCAGTATTTT.

CDR3 residues: CASCGPPPGGGNQPQHF. In DNA form, the CDR3 reads TGTGCCAGCTGCGGCCCCCCCCCAGGAGGGGGCAATCAGCCCCAGCATTTT. This chain joins TRBV28 and TRBJ1-5; TRBD1 is a possible D gene (5 bases). Germline V gene lookup returns CDR1 MDHEN and CDR2 SYDVKM. This CDR3 contains 17 residues. Between the trimmed V and J ends, which lost 8 bases and 2 bases, there was a span of 22 bases.

The gene calls are TRBV24-1 and TRBJ1-3; D ambiguous. Germline V gene data show CDR1 as KGHDR and CDR2 as SFDVKD. Trimming shortened V by 3 bases and J by 0 bases, and 11 bases separated the two germline ends. This CDR3 comprises 16 residues. This CDR3 reads CATSDPQGDSGNTIYF. CDR3 DNA: TGTGCCACCAGTGATCCCCAAGGTGACTCTGGAAACACCATATATTTT.

This chain uses TRBV12-5 with TRBJ1-2, with TRBD1 as a possible D gene (6 bases). The CDR3 covers 14 residues. V was pared by 4 bases and J by 4 bases, with 13 bases between. In germline, CDR1 is LGHNT, CDR2 FRNRAP. This CDR3 is CASGYGGAAYGYTF. CDR3 nucleotide sequence: TGTGCTAGTGGTTACGGGGGGGCGGCCTATGGCTACACCTTC.

This clone was found a few times. The chain combines TRBV5-4 with TRBJ2-7; D unclear. The V end was cut by 0 bases, the J end by 3 bases, with 7 bases between. Germline V gene lookup returns CDR1 SGHNT and CDR2 YYREEE (reference sequence). The CDR3 totals 13 residues. The CDR3 is CASSLDGSYEQYF. In DNA, the CDR3 is TGTGCCAGCAGCTTGGATGGCAGCTACGAGCAGTACTTC.

The chain is built from TRBV24-1 and TRBJ2-3, with TRBD2 identical over 7 bases. CDR1 is KGHDR and CDR2 is SFDVKD in the germline V gene. J was trimmed by 6 bases and V by 4 bases; bases with no gene match: 9. This CDR3 spans 15 amino acids. The CDR3 loop is CATSEAGRTSDTQYF. The CDR3 region has the DNA TGTGCCACCAGTGAAGCGGGACGGACATCGGATACGCAGTATTTT.

J is TRBJ1-2 and V is TRBV7-8; possibly TRBD1 for D (5 bases). Trimming took 0 bases from V and 3 from J, leaving 11 bases between them. The CDR3 spans 15 residues. Germline CDR1 reads SGHVS; CDR2 reads FQNEAQ. The CDR3 nucleotides read TGTGCCAGCAGCTTAGCGCTGGGGGGTGACTATGGCTACACCTTC. This codes for CASSLALGGDYGYTF.

The CDR3 spells CSASRGSETGSYEQYF. In DNA form, the CDR3 reads TGCAGTGCTAGTCGGGGGTCGGAGACAGGCTCCTACGAGCAGTACTTC. The V gene is TRBV20-1, the J gene TRBJ2-7; possibly TRBD1 or TRBD2 for D (6 bases each). V gave up 3 bases and J gave up 0 bases, with 18 bases separating them. There are 16 residues in the CDR3. Per germline, CDR1 DFQATT and CDR2 SNEGSKA (reference sequence).

This clone was seen only once. The CDR3 nucleotides read TGTGCCAGCAGTTTCCCCTCCGAGGGGCACTATGGCTACACCTTC. Translating gives CASSFPSEGHYGYTF. This chain connects TRBV28 to TRBJ1-2; possibly TRBD1 for D (5 bases). Germline V gives CDR1 MDHEN, CDR2 SYDVKM. Trimming removed 3 bases from V and 3 bases from J, with 14 bases in between. The CDR3 runs to 15 residues.

The chain couples TRBV4-2 to TRBJ1-2; D not resolved. CDR1 is LGHNA and CDR2 is YNFKEQ in the germline V gene. Trimming cost V 1 base and J 7 bases, with 19 bases left between them. The CDR3 covers 16 residues. Here the CDR3 reads CASSQGVTTHPGGYTF. The CDR3 region has the DNA TGTGCCAGCAGCCAAGGCGTGACAACCCACCCGGGTGGCTACACCTTC.

The rearrangement uses TRBV6-5 and TRBJ1-6, with TRBD1 identical over 8 bases. Germline CDR1 is MNHEY and CDR2 is SVGAGI. The ends lost 6 bases at V and 3 bases at J; junction bases unmatched: 4. This CDR3 comprises 15 residues. CDR3: CASRGQGGYNSPLHF. The CDR3 DNA reads as TGTGCCAGCAGAGGACAGGGAGGCTATAATTCACCCCTCCACTTT.

V gene TRBV12-3 or TRBV12-4 combines with J gene TRBJ1-1; D unresolved. V lost 7 bases, J lost 2 bases, and 11 bases lay in between. There are 13 residues in the CDR3. The CDR3 reads CASKVTDNTEAFF. CDR3 coding DNA: TGTGCCAGCAAGGTTACCGATAACACTGAAGCTTTCTTT.

The chain combines TRBV6-5 with TRBJ2-5, with 10 bases identical to TRBD1. CDR1 and CDR2 from the germline V gene are MNHEY and SVGAGI. This CDR3 region has 14 residues. V was clipped by 5 bases and J by 4 bases; unmatched bases: 4. The CDR3 region is CASSSRDRGETQYF. The CDR3 DNA is TGTGCCAGCAGTAGCCGGGACAGGGGAGAGACCCAGTACTTC.

Here the CDR3 reads CASSLGSGMWGETQYF. CDR3 in DNA: TGTGCCAGCAGCTTAGGGTCGGGAATGTGGGGAGAGACCCAGTACTTC. The chain uses TRBV11-2 and TRBJ2-5, with D tentatively TRBD2 (5 bases). This CDR3 region has 16 residues. Germline V gene sequence: CDR1 SGHAT, CDR2 FQNNGV. V was cut by 1 base and J by 4 bases, with 16 bases left in between. Based on the CDR3 plus reference TRBV11-2 and TRBJ2-5, the full variable domain is EAGVAQSPRYKIIEKRQSVAFWCNPISGHATLYWYQQILGQGPKLLIQFQNNGVVDDSQLPKDRFSAERLKGVDSTLKIQPAKLEDSAVYLCASSLGSGMWGETQYFGPGTRLLVL.

The J gene is TRBJ2-1, the V gene TRBV1; TRBD2 was called by the table and not checked on the DNA. TRBV1 is a pseudogene segment. The CDR3 spans 19 residues. CDR3 bases: TGCACCAGCAGCCTGGCCATCAAACCGGGACTAGCGGGTTACAATGAGCAGTTCTTC. Translation: CTSSLAIKPGLAGYNEQFF.

This chain uses TRBV2 with TRBJ2-3, with a tentative D call TRBD2 (6 bases). V lost 9 bases, J lost 0 bases, and 13 bases lay in between. The V gene's germline CDR1 is SNHLY and CDR2 FYNNEI. The CDR3 extends over 14 amino acids. This CDR3 is CASLTRPSTDTQYF. CDR3 nucleotide sequence: TGTGCCAGTTTGACTAGGCCTAGCACAGATACGCAGTATTTT.